A selection of T cell receptor beta chains follows, all from one sample in a study of shared T cell receptors in the human thymus. The method was immunoSEQ multiplex PCR; TCRdb's version includes in-frame clones alone and lacks a portion of them. The table has approximately 400,000 clones, around 93% seen once. The sequencing sample was made of thymocytes. The origin of the receptors is a human donor. CDR3s include the opening cysteine and the closing phenylalanine or tryptophan. A D gene is named only where the DNA matches it firmly. Clone sizes are given selectively: once, few, many, or a class where the clone is expanded.

clone size: once
V gene: TRBV19
J gene: TRBJ2-6
D gene: -
CDR3 DNA: TGTGCCAGTAGTATGGGCGAGGTAGGCTCTGGGGCCAACGTCCTGACTTTC
CDR3 protein: CASSMGEVGSGANVLTF

clone size: -
V gene: TRBV7-2
J gene: TRBJ2-7
D gene: -
CDR3 DNA: TGTGCCAGCAGCCCCCCAGGGGAGGGGAGCTACGAGCAGTACTTC
CDR3 protein: CASSPPGEGSYEQYF

clone size: -
V gene: TRBV12-5
J gene: TRBJ1-5
D gene: TRBD1
CDR3 DNA: TGTGCTAGTGGTTTCATCCCCGGGACAGAAAGGAGTTATAGCAATCAGCCCCAGCATTTT
CDR3 protein: CASGFIPGTERSYSNQPQHF

clone size: -
V gene: TRBV5-1
J gene: TRBJ1-3
D gene: TRBD1
CDR3 DNA: TGCGCCAGCAGCCCACAGGGGGCGGCCGGAAACACCATATATTTT
CDR3 protein: CASSPQGAAGNTIYF

clone size: -
V gene: TRBV5-8
J gene: TRBJ1-5
D gene: -
CDR3 DNA: TGTGCCAGCAGCCCCTTTTCGAATCAGCCCCAGCATTTT
CDR3 protein: CASSPFSNQPQHF

clone size: -
V gene: TRBV6-5
J gene: TRBJ2-1
D gene: TRBD2
CDR3 DNA: TGTGCCAGCATGCGGACTAGAGTCAATGAGCAGTTCTTC
CDR3 protein: CASMRTRVNEQFF

clone size: -
V gene: TRBV7-9
J gene: TRBJ2-1
D gene: TRBD2
CDR3 DNA: TGTGCCAGCAGCTATAGCGGGAGGGTCCCCTACAATGAGCAGTTCTTC
CDR3 protein: CASSYSGRVPYNEQFF

clone size: -
V gene: TRBV7-3
J gene: TRBJ2-1
D gene: -
CDR3 DNA: TGTGCCAGCAGCTTATCCCTAGTAGAGGGCTCCTACAATGAGCAGTTCTTC
CDR3 protein: CASSLSLVEGSYNEQFF

clone size: once
V gene: TRBV7-2
J gene: TRBJ1-5
D gene: -
CDR3 DNA: TGTGCCAGCAGCCCAGGGAATCAGCCCCAGCATTTT
CDR3 protein: CASSPGNQPQHF

clone size: -
V gene: TRBV28
J gene: TRBJ2-6
D gene: -
CDR3 DNA: TGTGCCAGCAGCCCGGGGACTGCAAGCTCTGGGGCCAACGTCCTGACTTTC
CDR3 protein: CASSPGTASSGANVLTF

clone size: -
V gene: TRBV2
J gene: TRBJ1-6
D gene: -
CDR3 DNA: TGTGCCAGCCACTGGCGGGGATTGAATTCACCCCTCCACTTT
CDR3 protein: CASHWRGLNSPLHF

clone size: -
V gene: TRBV30
J gene: TRBJ1-5
D gene: -
CDR3 DNA: TGTGCCTGGAGCACCGGGACCCATAGCAATCAGCCCCAGCATTTT
CDR3 protein: CAWSTGTHSNQPQHF

clone size: -
V gene: TRBV30
J gene: TRBJ1-1
D gene: -
CDR3 DNA: TGTGCCTGGAGTCCGACGCCAGGCACTGAAGCTTTCTTT
CDR3 protein: CAWSPTPGTEAFF

clone size: -
V gene: TRBV19
J gene: TRBJ1-2
D gene: -
CDR3 DNA: TGTGCCAGTAGTATAGGGCAGTCTCGCTATGGCTACACCTTC
CDR3 protein: CASSIGQSRYGYTF

clone size: -
V gene: TRBV28
J gene: TRBJ1-2
D gene: TRBD1
CDR3 DNA: TGTGCCAGCAGTTTGTCAGGGGGCCCGGCGGGTGGCTACACCTTC
CDR3 protein: CASSLSGGPAGGYTF

clone size: -
V gene: TRBV7-8
J gene: TRBJ2-5
D gene: -
CDR3 DNA: TGTGCCAGCAGCTTAGTGACCGGTGGGGGGACCCAGTACTTC
CDR3 protein: CASSLVTGGGTQYF

clone size: -
V gene: TRBV15
J gene: TRBJ2-7
D gene: -
CDR3 DNA: TGTGCCACCAGCAGAGGTACCCACGAGCAGTACTTC
CDR3 protein: CATSRGTHEQYF

clone size: -
V gene: TRBV19
J gene: TRBJ1-5
D gene: TRBD1
CDR3 DNA: TGTGCCAGTAGAGGACAGGAGAATCAGCCCCAGCATTTT
CDR3 protein: CASRGQENQPQHF

clone size: -
V gene: TRBV28
J gene: TRBJ2-7
D gene: TRBD2
CDR3 DNA: TGTGCCAGCACATTCGTAGCGGGATTAAGACAGTACTTC
CDR3 protein: CASTFVAGLRQYF

clone size: -
V gene: TRBV5-6
J gene: TRBJ2-2
D gene: TRBD2
CDR3 DNA: TGTGCCAGCAGCTTTGTTCCTGGACTAGCGGGAGAAGGTGGCGGGGAGCTGTTTTTT
CDR3 protein: CASSFVPGLAGEGGGELFF

clone size: -
V gene: TRBV2
J gene: TRBJ2-3
D gene: TRBD2
CDR3 DNA: TGTGCCAGCAGTGAAGCCCCGGTGCGGGGGTCAGATACGCAGTATTTT
CDR3 protein: CASSEAPVRGSDTQYF

clone size: -
V gene: TRBV5-1
J gene: TRBJ2-2
D gene: -
CDR3 DNA: TGCGCCAGCAGCTTTTGGCAGGGGGGCCCCGGGGAGCTGTTTTTT
CDR3 protein: CASSFWQGGPGELFF

clone size: -
V gene: TRBV28
J gene: TRBJ2-3
D gene: TRBD2
CDR3 DNA: TGTGCCAGCAGGGAAGTAGCGGGAGAAGACGCAGATACGCAGTATTTT
CDR3 protein: CASREVAGEDADTQYF

clone size: -
V gene: TRBV9
J gene: TRBJ2-2
D gene: TRBD2
CDR3 DNA: TGTGCCAGCAGCCCTCAGACTAGCGGGAACACCGGGGAGCTGTTTTTT
CDR3 protein: CASSPQTSGNTGELFF

clone size: -
V gene: TRBV28
J gene: TRBJ1-1
D gene: -
CDR3 DNA: TGTGCCAGCAGTTTAGGGGTGGCAGGTGGGAACACTGAAGCTTTCTTT
CDR3 protein: CASSLGVAGGNTEAFF

clone size: -
V gene: TRBV27
J gene: TRBJ2-3
D gene: -
CDR3 DNA: TGTGCCAGCAGTGGCAGGGGTTGCGGCACAGATACGCAGTATTTT
CDR3 protein: CASSGRGCGTDTQYF

clone size: -
V gene: TRBV28
J gene: TRBJ2-7
D gene: TRBD2
CDR3 DNA: TGTGCCAGCAGTCCTCCTAGCGGGACCTACGAGCAGTACTTC
CDR3 protein: CASSPPSGTYEQYF

clone size: -
V gene: TRBV10-3
J gene: TRBJ2-1
D gene: TRBD2
CDR3 DNA: TGTGCCATCAGTGAGTCCCGGCTAGCGGGACACTACAATGAGCAGTTCTTC
CDR3 protein: CAISESRLAGHYNEQFF

clone size: -
V gene: TRBV28
J gene: TRBJ2-7
D gene: -
CDR3 DNA: TGTGCCAGCAGTCCTCCGGGACAATCTTTAGAGCAGTACTTC
CDR3 protein: CASSPPGQSLEQYF

clone size: -
V gene: TRBV5-1
J gene: TRBJ2-7
D gene: TRBD2
CDR3 DNA: TGCGCCAGCAGCTTGGGGGCTAGCGGGGGCTACGAGCAGTACTTC
CDR3 protein: CASSLGASGGYEQYF

clone size: -
V gene: TRBV4-3
J gene: TRBJ2-2
D gene: TRBD1
CDR3 DNA: TGCGCCAGCAGCCACGACCGGGACAGGGACGGGACCGGGGAGCTGTTTTTT
CDR3 protein: CASSHDRDRDGTGELFF

clone size: -
V gene: TRBV11-2
J gene: TRBJ2-7
D gene: TRBD2
CDR3 DNA: TGTGCCAGCAGCTTATTCACCCAAGTGGGCGGGAGCTCCTACGAGCAGTACTTC
CDR3 protein: CASSLFTQVGGSSYEQYF

clone size: -
V gene: TRBV5-6
J gene: TRBJ1-4
D gene: -
CDR3 DNA: TGTGCCAGCAGCTCGGATCGGGGTTCAACTAATGAAAAACTGTTTTTT
CDR3 protein: CASSSDRGSTNEKLFF

clone size: -
V gene: TRBV14
J gene: TRBJ1-3
D gene: -
CDR3 DNA: TGTGCCAGCAGCCAAGATTCACTAAGGGGGGACTCTGGAAACACCATATATTTT
CDR3 protein: CASSQDSLRGDSGNTIYF

clone size: -
V gene: TRBV2
J gene: TRBJ2-1
D gene: -
CDR3 DNA: TGTGCCAGCAGTTCGATAGCGAATGAGCAGTTCTTC
CDR3 protein: CASSSIANEQFF

clone size: -
V gene: TRBV5-1
J gene: TRBJ1-2
D gene: -
CDR3 DNA: TGCGCCAGCAGCCTCCGAAGAAGGGTTGAACCTGGTGGCTACACCTTC
CDR3 protein: CASSLRRRVEPGGYTF

clone size: -
V gene: TRBV19
J gene: TRBJ1-5
D gene: TRBD1
CDR3 DNA: TGTGCCAGTAGTATCCGTTGCCGGGACAGTGGCAATCAGCCCCAGCATTTT
CDR3 protein: CASSIRCRDSGNQPQHF

clone size: -
V gene: TRBV27
J gene: TRBJ2-1
D gene: TRBD2
CDR3 DNA: TGTGCCAGCAGTTTATTTCCGGGAGGCTCCTACAATGAGCAGTTCTTC
CDR3 protein: CASSLFPGGSYNEQFF

clone size: once
V gene: TRBV9
J gene: TRBJ2-3
D gene: -
CDR3 DNA: TGTGCCAGCAGCGTTGCTAGGGTGGCAGATACGCAGTATTTT
CDR3 protein: CASSVARVADTQYF